This T cell receptor beta chain was captured by sequencing in a study of T cells in Graves' hyperthyroidism and ophthalmopathy. Germline values: CDR1 ENHRY, CDR2 SYGVKD. This CDR3 is 16 amino acids long. V lost 0 bases, J lost 7 bases, and 6 bases stayed unmatched. In making diagnoses, clinical symptoms, serum thyroxine and TRAb, thyroid ultrasound and orbital computed tomography were all used. The CDR3 regions of TCR beta were amplified from RNA transcripts. Using the HTBI primer set, a first-round RT-PCR was run on the TCR CDR3. Each CDR3 protein gets one entry after TCRdb re-called the multiplex PCR reads with MiXCR. The data contain 600,000 to 700,000 distinct CDR3 sequences, roughly 45% of them singletons.

The chain couples TRBV10-3 to TRBJ1-2; TRBD1 aligns across 12 bases. The sequencing sample was made of peripheral blood or thyroid tissue (not recorded which). The receptor's source is an adult man with Graves' disease, either hyperthyroidism or ophthalmopathy (not recorded which). This chain's CDR3 is CAISESSGTGGRGYTF. The DNA for the CDR3 is TGTGCCATCAGTGAGTCTTCGGGGACAGGGGGCCGTGGCTACACCTTC.